This TCR beta chain was recorded in a study of control samples from healthy donors and cancer patients. This clone showed up just once. Sequencing was performed with immunoSEQ multiplex PCR; in TCRdb, only in-frame clones are kept and a portion is missing. Among around 71,000 clones listed, approximately 90% were seen once. The CDR3 is made up of 15 amino acids. Trimming removed 7 bases at V and 2 bases at J, with 18 bases between. From germline, CDR1 is SGDLS and CDR2 YYNGEE. The rearrangement uses TRBV9 and TRBJ1-2; D is possibly TRBD1 (6 bases). Input material: PBMCs. This receptor was identified in a woman aged 45-59 years with colorectal cancer. CDR3: CASGGGILQNYGYTF. In DNA form, the CDR3 reads TGTGCCAGCGGAGGGGGTATCTTACAGAACTATGGCTACACCTTC.